The 12 T cell receptor beta chains presented below share a single source sample, sequenced in a study of shared clonotypes between healthy human individuals. Here immunoSEQ multiplex PCR was the method, and the copy in TCRdb shows in-frame clones only, minus some. The sample shows about half a million clones, 65% to 80% of them seen only once. The sequenced sample consisted of PBMCs. Receptors were obtained from a woman in her thirties or forties in good health. Some clones in this sample may be carry-over from other donors' samples.

The chain combines TRBV7-9 with TRBJ1-1; maybe TRBD1 (5 bases). CDR1 and CDR2 (germline): SEHNR, FQNEAQ (reference sequence). V lost 5 bases and J lost 4, with 17 bases in between. The CDR3 loop spans 15 amino acids. In DNA, the CDR3 is TGTGCCAGCAGCAACCGGGTCGGGGGTGTCACTGAAGCTTTCTTT. It translates to CASSNRVGGVTEAFF. Full variable domain (remainder filled in from reference TRBV7-9 and TRBJ1-1): DTGVSQNPRHKITKRGQNVTFRCDPISEHNRLYWYRQTLGQGPEFLTYFQNEAQLEKSRLLSDRFSAERPKGSFSTLEIQRTEQGDSAMYLCASSNRVGGVTEAFFGQGTRLTVV.

The chain recombines TRBV7-2 with TRBJ2-3; 11 bases map to TRBD2. The CDR3 length is 16 residues. V lost 1 base to trimming and J lost 5 bases; unmatched junction nucleotides: 5. Looked up from germline, CDR1 is SGHTA and CDR2 is FQGNSA. The CDR3 nucleotides are TGTGCCAGCAGCTTAGATGTAGCGGGAGGGGTAGATACGCAGTATTTT. Its translation is CASSLDVAGGVDTQYF. Together with reference TRBV7-2 and TRBJ2-3, the CDR3 gives the full variable domain: GAGVSQSPSNKVTEKGKDVELRCDPISGHTALYWYRQSLGQGLEFLIYFQGNSAPDKSGLPSDRFSAERTGGSVSTLTIQRTQQEDSAVYLCASSLDVAGGVDTQYFGPGTRLTVL.

The chain couples TRBV28 to TRBJ2-7; weak D call: TRBD1 (5 bases). V lost 5 bases to trimming and J lost 3 bases, with 8 bases between them. The CDR3 spans 12 residues. Germline values: CDR1 MDHEN, CDR2 SYDVKM. The CDR3 here is CASSTGFYEQYF. The CDR3 DNA reads as TGTGCCAGCAGTACAGGCTTCTACGAGCAGTACTTC.

Here the CDR3 reads CASSVGGTSVGEQYF. CDR3 sequence (DNA): TGTGCCAGCAGCGTAGGGGGGACTAGCGTGGGCGAGCAGTACTTC. The chain couples TRBV9 to TRBJ2-7; 10 bases fit TRBD2. Germline V gene sequence: CDR1 SGDLS, CDR2 YYNGEE. This CDR3 region has 15 residues. V was clipped by 0 bases and J by 6 bases; unmatched bases: 6.

CDR3 sequence reads: CASSETGGATNEKLFF. In DNA form, the CDR3 reads TGTGCCAGCAGTGAAACAGGCGGAGCAACTAATGAAAAACTGTTTTTT. This chain links TRBV25-1 with TRBJ1-4; possible D gene TRBD1, 5 bases. Trimming left V 2 bases short and J 0 bases short, with 10 bases between. The CDR3 sequence is 16 residues long. Germline assignment: CDR1 MGHDK and CDR2 SYGVNS. The full variable domain, completed using reference TRBV25-1 and TRBJ1-4, is EADIYQTPRYLVIGTGKKITLECSQTMGHDKMYWYQQDPGMELHLIHYSYGVNSTEKGDLSSESTVSRIRTEHFPLTLESARPSHTSQYLCASSETGGATNEKLFFGSGTQLSVL.

J is TRBJ2-7 and V is TRBV4-3; 9 bases map to TRBD1. This CDR3 is built from 15 residues. Germline CDR1 and CDR2: LGHNA and YSLEER. V gave up 1 base and J gave up 6 bases; unmatched junction bases: 7. The CDR3 is CASSQVPGQGFEQYF. DNA for the CDR3: TGCGCCAGCAGCCAAGTGCCTGGACAGGGGTTCGAGCAGTACTTC.

The chain joins TRBV5-1 to TRBJ1-1; a possible D gene is TRBD1 (6 bases). The CDR3 totals 14 residues. Trimming stripped 3 bases from V and 10 bases from J, with 19 bases between. Germline V gene sequence: CDR1 SGHRS, CDR2 YFSETQ. CDR3 nucleotide sequence: TGCGCCAGCAGCTCGACAGGTTCTTGGGGGGGAGCTTTCTTT. This translates into CASSSTGSWGGAFF. The full variable domain, with the rest looked up from reference TRBV5-1 and TRBJ1-1, is KAGVTQTPRYLIKTRGQQVTLSCSPISGHRSVSWYQQTPGQGLQFLFEYFSETQRNKGNFPGRFSGRQFSNSRSEMNVSTLELGDSALYLCASSSTGSWGGAFFGQGTRLTVV.

The DNA for the CDR3 is TGCGCCAGCAGCTTCCCTAGCGGGTTTCAGTTCTTC. Its protein is CASSFPSGFQFF. This chain joins TRBV5-1 and TRBJ2-1, with 8 nucleotides matching TRBD2. The CDR3 loop spans 12 amino acids. V dropped 2 bases and J dropped 13; count of bases not matched to a gene: 5. Germline assignment: CDR1 SGHRS and CDR2 YFSETQ.

The table lists this clone with a count of one. This chain links TRBV19 with TRBJ2-5, with 14 bases matching TRBD2. With V trimmed by 4 bases and J by 1 base, 2 bases remained unmatched. The germline CDR1 and CDR2 sequences are LNHDA and SQIVND (reference sequence). The CDR3 is made up of 16 amino acids. The CDR3: CASSRTSGRFQETQYF. The CDR3 DNA follows: TGTGCCAGTAGTAGGACTAGCGGGAGGTTCCAAGAGACCCAGTACTTC.

This clone was seen more than once but under ten times. The chain carries TRBV29-1 and TRBJ2-2; D possibly corresponds to TRBD2 (5 bases). Trimming removed 3 bases from V and 1 base from J, with 6 bases in between. In germline, CDR1 is SQVTM, CDR2 ANQGSEA. This CDR3 contains 13 residues. The CDR3 here is CSVDAGNTGELFF. Here the CDR3 DNA reads TGCAGCGTTGATGCGGGGAACACCGGGGAGCTGTTTTTT.

The chain carries TRBV18 and TRBJ1-1; D uncertain. Trimming removed 3 bases from V and 4 bases from J, with 21 bases in between. CDR3 length equals 17 residues. The germline gives CDR1 KGHSH, CDR2 LQKENI. The CDR3 sequence: CASSPNSDLTRVTEAFF. CDR3 nucleotide sequence: TGTGCCAGCTCACCGAACTCGGACCTCACTAGAGTCACTGAAGCTTTCTTT.

The chain couples TRBV30 to TRBJ2-2, with D uncertain. This CDR3 region has 14 residues. Trimming pared 0 bases from V and 6 bases from J, leaving 11 bases between. Germline CDR1 and CDR2: GTSNPN and SVGIG (reference sequence). The CDR3 DNA is TGTGCCTGGAGTGTATCGGCATGGGCCGGGGAGCTGTTTTTT. Translating it yields CAWSVSAWAGELFF.